Listed below are T cell receptor beta chains from one sample, sequenced in a study of radiotherapy plus CTLA-4 blockade in lung cancer. TCRdb's table, derived via immunoSEQ multiplex PCR, lists solely in-frame clones and lacks some. Of some 100,000 clones listed, 78% are singletons. Source: peripheral blood, taken from a patient treated with radiotherapy plus ipilimumab. The receptors come from a human donor with non-small cell lung cancer who had a partial response to radiotherapy plus ipilimumab. The CDR3 runs from the conserved cysteine through the conserved F or W. D genes are given only for firm matches. Expanded clones are given a class, and other clones once, few, many or no size at all.

.	TRBV2	.	TRBJ1-1	CANRDTNPNTEAFF	TGTGCCAACCGGGACACCAATCCGAACACTGAAGCTTTCTTT
.	TRBV27	.	TRBJ2-5	CASSLRETQYF	TGTGCCAGCAGTTTACGAGAGACCCAGTACTTC
.	TRBV5-1	TRBD2	TRBJ2-3	CASSLTGGPTDTQYF	TGCGCCAGCAGCTTGACGGGAGGGCCGACAGATACGCAGTATTTT
many	TRBV6-5	TRBD1	TRBJ1-2	CASSPDRGSNYGYTF	TGTGCCAGCAGCCCCGACAGGGGATCTAACTATGGCTACACCTTC
.	TRBV6-1	TRBD2	TRBJ2-4	CASSEGLAGGQNIQYF	TGTGCCAGCAGTGAAGGACTAGCGGGAGGACAAAACATTCAGTACTTC
.	TRBV6-5	.	TRBJ2-4	CASSTTGAKNIQYF	TGTGCCAGCAGTACCACAGGAGCCAAAAACATTCAGTACTTC
.	TRBV27	TRBD1	TRBJ2-2	CASSRTGVSTGELFF	TGTGCCAGCAGTCGGACAGGGGTGAGCACCGGGGAGCTGTTTTTT
.	TRBV29-1	.	TRBJ1-2	CSVEGQDYGYTF	TGCAGCGTTGAAGGCCAGGACTATGGCTACACCTTC
.	TRBV10-3	TRBD1	TRBJ1-4	CAIRGQGIGATNEKLFF	TGTGCCATCAGGGGACAGGGTATTGGGGCAACTAATGAAAAACTGTTTTTT
.	TRBV2	TRBD1	TRBJ2-3	CASRGQGVADTQYF	TGTGCCAGCAGAGGACAGGGGGTAGCAGATACGCAGTATTTT
few	TRBV30	.	TRBJ1-2	CAWTGRANYGYTF	TGTGCCTGGACAGGAAGAGCTAACTATGGCTACACCTTC